Listed here are 24 T cell receptor beta chains from one sample, sequenced in a study of blood T cell repertoires in COVID-19. This table comes from immunoSEQ multiplex PCR, and its TCRdb copy is limited to in-frame clones, with some not included. The data show just over 80,000 clones, 81% seen once. Sequencing used peripheral blood. These receptors all stem from an older man with acute or convalescent COVID-19.

This clone was observed a few times. The chain is built from TRBV19 and TRBJ1-5; D is unresolved. V was shortened by 4 bases and J by 5 bases, with 6 bases between the two germline ends. Germline V CDR1 and CDR2: LNHDA, SQIVND (reference sequence). The CDR3 has 12 residues. In DNA, the CDR3 is TGTGCCAGTAGTAGGAGGGATCAGCCCCAGCATTTT. This codes for CASSRRDQPQHF.

This clone was detected a few times. The chain has TRBV4-2 and TRBJ2-3; 7 bases fit TRBD1. The ends lost 2 bases at V and 1 base at J; junction bases unmatched: 6. CDR1 and CDR2 (germline): LGHNA, YNFKEQ. The CDR3 has 16 amino acids. The CDR3 DNA is TGTGCCAGCAGCCAAAATTTACAGGGGCGCACAGATACGCAGTATTTT. Protein: CASSQNLQGRTDTQYF.

This chain uses TRBV29-1 with TRBJ1-2, with unresolved D. Germline V gene sequence: CDR1 SQVTM, CDR2 ANQGSEA. There are 13 residues in the CDR3. The germline V and J ends were trimmed by 6 bases and 1 base, with 12 bases remaining between them. This chain's CDR3 is CSVASQINYGYTF. The CDR3 coding sequence is TGCAGCGTGGCCTCACAGATTAACTATGGCTACACCTTC.

This clone was recorded only once. V usage is TRBV19 and J usage is TRBJ2-7; tentatively, D is TRBD2 (5 bases). Per the germline V gene, CDR1 is LNHDA and CDR2 is SQIVND (reference sequence). The CDR3 consists of 15 residues. Trimming shortened V by 6 bases and J by 3 bases, and 18 bases separated the two germline ends. CDR3 residues: CASSPPGGSHYEQYF. The CDR3 region has the DNA TGTGCCAGTAGCCCCCCCGGAGGAAGCCACTACGAGCAGTACTTC.

The CDR3 spells CASSLRGNYGYTF. CDR3 DNA sequence: TGCGCCAGCAGCTTGCGCGGTAACTATGGCTACACCTTC. The J gene is TRBJ1-2, the V gene TRBV5-1, with unresolved D. The ends were cut back, 1 base at V and 1 base at J, with 5 bases in the middle. Germline CDR1 is SGHRS and CDR2 is YFSETQ. The CDR3 is 13 amino acids.

J is TRBJ2-3 and V is TRBV6-2 or TRBV6-3; the match to TRBD2 covers 8 bases. This CDR3 spans 18 amino acids. V lost 0 bases, J lost 3 bases, and 11 bases stayed unmatched. Germline V gives CDR1 MNHEY, CDR2 SVGEGT. CDR3 sequence (DNA): TGTGCCAGCAGTTACTCGATAGAAGGGAGCGGGAGTACAGATACGCAGTATTTT. This translates into CASSYSIEGSGSTDTQYF.

This chain joins TRBV7-2 and TRBJ1-5, with 8 bases lining up with TRBD1. This CDR3 is 13 amino acids long. Germline trimming cut 5 bases from V and 5 bases from J; bases unmatched to any gene: 2. From germline, CDR1 is SGHTA and CDR2 FQGNSA. The CDR3 sequence: CASSGQGDQPQHF. CDR3 nucleotides: TGTGCCAGCAGCGGACAGGGAGATCAGCCCCAGCATTTT. Supplemented by reference TRBV7-2 and TRBJ1-5, the full variable domain reads GAGVSQSPSNKVTEKGKDVELRCDPISGHTALYWYRQSLGQGLEFLIYFQGNSAPDKSGLPSDRFSAERTGGSVSTLTIQRTQQEDSAVYLCASSGQGDQPQHFGDGTRLSIL.

The chain links TRBV12-3 or TRBV12-4 to TRBJ1-1; D not resolved. V shed 3 bases and J shed 3 bases, with 8 bases lying between them. This CDR3 is 13 amino acids long. Here the CDR3 reads CASSLQVHTEAFF. CDR3 nucleotides: TGTGCCAGCAGTTTGCAGGTGCACACTGAAGCTTTCTTT.

The chain has TRBV19 and TRBJ2-7; 8 bases map to TRBD1. This CDR3 contains 13 residues. Per germline, CDR1 LNHDA and CDR2 SQIVND (reference sequence). V lost 4 bases and J lost 4; bases outside the gene matches: 3. For the CDR3, the DNA is TGTGCCAGTAGTAAGACAGGGGCTTACGAGCAGTACTTC. It codes for CASSKTGAYEQYF.

J is TRBJ2-7 and V is TRBV30; 7 bases map to TRBD1. The CDR3 consists of 16 residues. Germline V gene data show CDR1 as GTSNPN and CDR2 as SVGIG (reference sequence). Trimming at V came to 1 base and at J to 2 bases, leaving 11 bases not matched to a gene. The CDR3 loop reads CAWSAPTGFAAYEQYF. In DNA, the CDR3 is TGTGCCTGGAGTGCCCCGACAGGGTTCGCCGCCTACGAGCAGTACTTC.

Concerning this clone itself: A read error may account for a junction end that differs from germline. This chain joins TRBV6-1 and TRBJ2-2, with D possibly matching TRBD1 (6 bases). Germline CDR1 reads MNHNS; CDR2 reads SASEGT. The CDR3 is made up of 17 amino acids. CDR3 residues: CASSEFRVGAGTEELFF. As DNA, the CDR3 is TGTGCCAGCAGTGAATTTAGAGTGGGGGCGGGCACCGAGGAGCTGTTTTTT.

The rearrangement joins TRBV6-5 to TRBJ2-7; TRBD1 aligns across 8 bases. CDR3 length: 16 amino acids. Germline V lookup: CDR1 MNHEY, CDR2 SVGAGI. J lost 2 bases, V lost 0 bases, and 6 bases had no gene match. CDR3 region: CASSYSLGQGPYEQYF. Here the CDR3 DNA reads TGTGCCAGCAGTTACTCCCTCGGACAGGGACCCTACGAGCAGTACTTC.

The chain uses TRBV5-1 and TRBJ1-1; D gene ambiguous. This CDR3 has 11 residues. The germline V and J ends were trimmed by 6 bases and 1 base, with 4 bases remaining between them. Germline CDR1 is SGHRS and CDR2 is YFSETQ. This chain's CDR3 is CASKQNTEAFF. The CDR3 DNA sequence: TGCGCCAGCAAGCAGAACACTGAAGCTTTCTTT.

The chain is built from TRBV6-1 and TRBJ1-2, with 11 bases that match TRBD1. Germline CDR1 is MNHNS and CDR2 is SASEGT. Trimming took 4 bases from V and 3 from J; bases not matched to a gene: 7. The CDR3 length is 16 residues. Written as DNA, the CDR3 is TGTGCCAGCAGTGTACGGACAGGGGGCGAAGACTATGGCTACACCTTC. Translating it yields CASSVRTGGEDYGYTF.

J is TRBJ2-1 and V is TRBV6-5; maybe TRBD2 (5 bases). Germline CDR1 and CDR2: MNHEY and SVGAGI. V lost 7 bases, J lost 2 bases, and 12 bases lay in between. The CDR3 loop spans 14 amino acids. CDR3 region: CASKFNSAYNEQFF. The CDR3 DNA is TGTGCCAGCAAGTTCAATAGCGCCTACAATGAGCAGTTCTTC.

The chain couples TRBV6-2 or TRBV6-3 to TRBJ1-5; 8 bases map to TRBD1. The CDR3 loop spans 13 amino acids. Trimming cost V 5 bases and J 7 bases; bases outside gene matches: 4. Germline loops: CDR1 MNHEY, CDR2 SVGEGT. CDR3 in DNA: TGTGCCAGCAGTCCCAGGGGGCAACAGCCCCAGCATTTT. Residues: CASSPRGQQPQHF.

The chain recombines TRBV2 with TRBJ2-7, with a weak D call TRBD1 (5 bases). CDR3 length: 12 amino acids. Germline CDR1 is SNHLY and CDR2 is FYNNEI. Trimming cost V 4 bases and J 6 bases, with 10 bases left between them. Here the CDR3 reads CASSVVGAEQYF. CDR3 in DNA: TGTGCCAGCAGTGTAGTTGGGGCCGAGCAGTACTTC.

The J gene is TRBJ2-7, the V gene TRBV28; TRBD1 matches 7 bases. Germline trimming cut 4 bases from V and 2 bases from J; bases unmatched to any gene: 14. Per germline, CDR1 MDHEN and CDR2 SYDVKM. CDR3 length: 17 amino acids. CDR3: CASSSITTGQPPYEQYF. The CDR3 nucleotides read TGTGCCAGCAGTTCTATTACCACGGGACAGCCACCCTACGAGCAGTACTTC.

This chain links TRBV6-5 with TRBJ1-1; possibly TRBD1 for D (6 bases). This CDR3 has 11 amino acids. V lost 8 bases and J lost 8, with 12 bases in between. CDR1 and CDR2 from the germline V gene are MNHEY and SVGAGI. The CDR3 is CASPDSGEAFF. The CDR3 coding sequence is TGTGCCAGCCCGGACAGTGGCGAAGCTTTCTTT.

This clone came up a few times. The V call is TRBV30, the J call TRBJ2-7; 7 nucleotides align to TRBD1. The ends lost 2 bases at V and 6 bases at J; junction bases unmatched: 7. CDR3 size: 13 residues. CDR1 GTSNPN and CDR2 SVGIG come from the germline V gene (reference sequence). The CDR3 nucleotides are TGTGCCTGGAGTCCAGGGACAGTTCCCGAGCAGTACTTC. As protein: CAWSPGTVPEQYF.

The chain carries TRBV7-2 and TRBJ2-3, with TRBD2 matching over 11 bases. Looked up from germline, CDR1 is SGHTA and CDR2 is FQGNSA. V shed 2 bases, J shed 4 bases, and the junction held 2 bases outside the gene matches. This CDR3 region has 15 residues. The DNA of the CDR3 is TGTGCCAGCAGCTTAATGGGACTAGCGGCAGATACGCAGTATTTT. Translating it yields CASSLMGLAADTQYF.

The V call is TRBV7-9, the J call TRBJ1-3, with 8 bases identical to TRBD1. This CDR3 spans 16 amino acids. Germline V gene lookup returns CDR1 SEHNR and CDR2 FQNEAQ (reference sequence). Germline trimming cut 5 bases from V and 3 bases from J; bases unmatched to any gene: 9. The CDR3 is CASSHWTTGDGNTIYF. The DNA for the CDR3 is TGTGCCAGCAGCCATTGGACGACAGGGGATGGAAACACCATATATTTT. Full variable domain (remainder filled in from reference TRBV7-9 and TRBJ1-3): DTGVSQNPRHKITKRGQNVTFRCDPISEHNRLYWYRQTLGQGPEFLTYFQNEAQLEKSRLLSDRFSAERPKGSFSTLEIQRTEQGDSAMYLCASSHWTTGDGNTIYFGEGSWLTVV.

In DNA form, the CDR3 reads TGTGCCAGCAGCTTAGGGGACAGGGGGCTCGGCGAGCAGTACTTC. Protein product: CASSLGDRGLGEQYF. The rearrangement uses TRBV11-2 and TRBJ2-7, with 12 bases identical to TRBD1. This CDR3 comprises 15 residues. The germline V gene encodes CDR1 SGHAT and CDR2 FQNNGV. Trimming took 1 base from V and 6 from J; bases not matched to a gene: 4.

J is TRBJ1-4 and V is TRBV28, with D perhaps matching TRBD1 (6 bases). CDR1 MDHEN and CDR2 SYDVKM come from the germline V gene. Trimming cost V 6 bases and J 8 bases, with 13 bases left between them. The CDR3 is 13 residues long. The CDR3, as DNA: TGTGCCAGCAGGGTTTGGGACACCGAAAAACTGTTTTTT. This translates into CASRVWDTEKLFF.